This TCR beta chain is from a study of shared clonotypes between healthy human individuals. Overall study results and limits: Rarefaction exposed incomplete sorted-subset sequencing despite large depth.

About this clone itself: As yet, its antigen is unknown.

Profiling relied on immunoSEQ multiplex PCR, and the TCRdb table lists in-frame clones only, not all of them. The sample shows about 2,200,000 clones, about 92% of them seen only once. Naive-designated CD8 cells lacked CD45RO, were positively enriched for CCR7, and omitted terminally differentiated effector memory CD45RA+ cells. This clonotype was sampled from a man between 18 and 29 years old in good health. Some clones in this sample may be carry-over from other donors' samples. Sequenced sample: naive CD8+ T cells from PBMCs.

In nucleotides, the CDR3 is TGTGCCAGCAGCTCTATAGCGGGAGTTCCCCAAGAGACCCAGTACTTC. Its protein is CASSSIAGVPQETQYF. The chain joins TRBV7-9 to TRBJ2-5, with TRBD2 matching over 9 bases. V lost 4 bases and J lost 1; bases outside the gene matches: 7. The V gene's germline CDR1 is SEHNR and CDR2 FQNEAQ (reference sequence). The CDR3 is 16 amino acids.